A single T cell receptor (beta chain) is shown here with its context. Antigen specificity is unknown. Through negative isolation, CD4+ and CD8+ T cells were obtained, while TEMRA cells were enriched using FACS. The entry originates in a study of CD8 T cells in Susac syndrome. Whole-study results and caveats: It was in TEMRA cells and active patients that Susac CD8+ clonal expansion peaked.

After extraction with the RNeasy kit, roughly 0.5 to 1 ug of the RNA was reverse transcribed using random hexamers. TCRdb reanalysed the immunoSEQ multiplex PCR reads using MiXCR and keeps one entry per CDR3 protein. The table lists some 200,000 distinct CDR3 sequences, 85% to 95% of them singletons. The ends were cut back, 1 base at V and 6 bases at J, with 10 bases in the middle. This CDR3 spans 13 amino acids. Per the germline V gene, CDR1 is SGHDT and CDR2 is YYEEEE. The gene calls are TRBV5-6 and TRBJ1-1, with D unresolved. The sample consisted of CD8+ T cells from PBMCs. The source is a human donor with Susac syndrome. The DNA for the CDR3 is TGTGCCAGCAGCTTGCTCGAGGGCGCTGAAGCTTTCTTT. This sequence encodes CASSLLEGAEAFF.